This T cell receptor (beta chain) was sequenced for a study of human T cells and chemical hapten exposure. Each CDR3 protein gets one entry after TCRdb re-called the RACE reads with MiXCR. Of about 200,000 distinct CDR3 sequences in the sample, under 25% were seen once. This clonotype was seen more than once but under ten times. This sample's time point: patch test 3, about 24 weeks after DPC sensitization. The sample's treatment: therapeutic diphenylcyclopropenone sensitization with weekly scalp DPC. Sequencing was performed on whole blood, taken in connection with sensitization to the hapten diphenylcyclopropenone (DPC). This sequence originates from a woman aged 40 to 55 with alopecia areata. Some clones in this sample may be carry-over from other donors' samples.

In nucleotides, the CDR3 is TGCAGTGCTAGAGATGCCGGACAGGGTAATGAAAAACTGTTTTTT. It codes for CSARDAGQGNEKLFF. The chain joins TRBV20-1 to TRBJ1-4, with TRBD1 matching 8 bases. Trimming at V came to 0 bases and at J to 4 bases, leaving 4 bases not matched to a gene. This CDR3 has 15 amino acids. Germline V lookup: CDR1 DFQATT, CDR2 SNEGSKA (reference sequence).